This TCR beta chain appears in the sequencing data of a study of technical replicates of blood from a handful of donors. Some clones are missing from TCRdb's copy, which holds only in-frame ones; the method was immunoSEQ multiplex PCR. The sample lists more than 90,000 clones, about 95% occurring once. The sequenced material came from T cells isolated from PBMCs. The TCR sequence derives from a human donor in good health.

CDR3 loop: CATGQPNQPQHF. The CDR3 bases are TGTGCCACGGGACAGCCGAATCAGCCCCAGCATTTT. The chain is built from TRBV28 and TRBJ1-5, with 7 positions matching TRBD1. Germline V gene sequence: CDR1 MDHEN, CDR2 SYDVKM. Trimming cost V 10 bases and J 4 bases; bases outside gene matches: 4. This CDR3 contains 12 residues.